This T cell receptor (beta chain) was sequenced during a study of cytomegalovirus exposure and HLA in healthy donors. CDR3 length: 15 residues. Notes on this clone: Its antigen is undetermined. At the DNA level, this CDR3 is encoded by other sequences in the same sample as well.

It was with 60 Vbeta and 13 Jbeta primers that the PCR ran. Generated by immunoSEQ multiplex PCR, the TCRdb table keeps only in-frame clones and is missing some. This sample has about 150,000 clones, with around 9% found just once. Study-level points and caveats: Several of the most significant clusters appeared, in a later analysis, to be linked to common viral pathogens.

This sequence joins TRBV1 and TRBJ1-2. TRBV1 is labeled a pseudogene. This TCR was sampled from a middle-aged woman in good health and CMV-seropositive. Material for sequencing was PBMCs. In nucleotides, the CDR3 is TGCACCAGCAGCACGCCTGGGGAGGTCGACTATGGCTACACCTTC. Residues: CTSSTPGEVDYGYTF.